The clone carrying this TCR beta chain was detected only a few times. Its antigen is unknown. Clones were read by immunoSEQ multiplex PCR, and TCRdb kept only the in-frame ones, dropping some. The sample consists of tens of thousands of clones, over 85% of them appearing once. These data come from a study of human thymus T cells. Study-wide findings and caveats: Usage of V and J genes appeared biased in thymic and blood repertoires.

The CDR3 contains 11 residues. Trimming removed 8 bases at V and 6 bases at J, with 8 bases between. Germline V CDR1 and CDR2: MDHEN, SYDVKM. Half of the eight donors gave roughly 0.45-1 mL blood during surgery. Genomic DNA was extracted from every available blood leukocyte. The chain recombines TRBV28 with TRBJ2-1; no clear D. The origin of this receptor is a boy in the first two years of life with a congenital heart defect but otherwise immunologically healthy. Sequencing was performed on blood. The CDR3 DNA follows: TGTGCCAGCGTCCTCCGCAATGAGCAGTTCTTC. Its protein product is CASVLRNEQFF.